The 10 T cell receptor beta chains below were found in one sample sequenced in a study of long-term antiretroviral therapy in people with HIV. The assay used was immunoSEQ (version v3.0), run at survey level. Generated by immunoSEQ multiplex PCR, the TCRdb table keeps only in-frame clones and is missing some. The sample contains 20,000 to 30,000 clones, over 75% of which appear only once. Specimen: unsorted PBMCs, collected 1.1 years before starting antiretroviral therapy. The receptors come from a woman aged 30 to 39 with HIV.

As DNA, the CDR3 is TGCGCCAGCAGCGAGGCGGGGGGAAACACCGGGGAGCTGTTTTTT. Its translation: CASSEAGGNTGELFF. The rearrangement joins TRBV5-1 to TRBJ2-2, with 8 bases lining up with TRBD2. V gave up 4 bases and J gave up 2 bases; unmatched junction bases: 4. CDR3 length: 15 amino acids. Germline loops: CDR1 SGHRS, CDR2 YFSETQ. Looking up the rest from reference TRBV5-1 and TRBJ2-2 gives the full variable domain: KAGVTQTPRYLIKTRGQQVTLSCSPISGHRSVSWYQQTPGQGLQFLFEYFSETQRNKGNFPGRFSGRQFSNSRSEMNVSTLELGDSALYLCASSEAGGNTGELFFGEGSRLTVL.

This clone occurred once. The V gene is TRBV7-2, the J gene TRBJ2-3, with D unclear. Germline assignment: CDR1 SGHTA and CDR2 FQGNSA. The CDR3 loop spans 13 amino acids. V gave up 4 bases and J gave up 5 bases, with 10 bases separating them. The CDR3 spells CASSSRTQDTQYF. Written as DNA, the CDR3 is TGTGCCAGCAGCTCACGGACGCAAGATACGCAGTATTTT.

The gene calls are TRBV10-1 and TRBJ1-2, with D tentatively TRBD1 (5 bases). In germline, CDR1 is WNHNN, CDR2 SYGVQD (reference sequence). The ends were cut back, 9 bases at V and 7 bases at J, with 21 bases in the middle. CDR3 size: 14 residues. CDR3 bases: TGCGCCAGTACCCCAGGGCAGGTCAAGCGTGGCTACACCTTC. Its protein product is CASTPGQVKRGYTF.

This chain links TRBV10-3 with TRBJ1-2; no definite D call. The germline V and J ends were trimmed by 2 bases and 4 bases, with 11 bases remaining between them. This CDR3 has 14 amino acids. Germline V gene lookup returns CDR1 ENHRY and CDR2 SYGVKD. The CDR3 sequence is CAISEPGSSYGYTF. The CDR3 DNA reads as TGTGCCATCAGTGAGCCTGGGTCGAGCTATGGCTACACCTTC.

The chain links TRBV5-1 to TRBJ2-5; D is possibly TRBD1 or TRBD2 (5 bases each). The CDR3 runs to 13 residues. CDR1 is SGHRS, CDR2 YFSETQ, per germline. V was pared by 3 bases and J by 4 bases, with 10 bases between. The CDR3 region has the DNA TGCGCCAGCAGCTCGGGTGGGGGAGAGACCCAGTACTTC. Amino acids: CASSSGGGETQYF.

The table lists this clone with a count of one. The gene calls are TRBV2 and TRBJ2-7, with 10 bases identical to TRBD2. After removal of 6 bases from V and 3 bases from J, the junction contained 11 bases not matched to a gene. Germline CDR1 and CDR2: SNHLY and FYNNEI. The CDR3 runs 16 residues. The CDR3 sequence is CASRGLAGDPNYEQYV. CDR3 nucleotide sequence: TGTGCCAGCAGAGGGCTAGCGGGGGACCCGAACTACGAGCAGTACGTC.

The V gene is TRBV29-1, the J gene TRBJ1-1, with unresolved D. Germline loops: CDR1 SQVTM, CDR2 ANQGSEA. The CDR3 runs 11 residues. Deletions cut 5 bases from V and 5 bases from J, with 9 bases between. As DNA, the CDR3 is TGCAGCGTTACCCTCCGGACTGAAGCTTTCTTT. Amino acid sequence: CSVTLRTEAFF.

The genes are TRBV18 and TRBJ1-1; D is undetermined. From germline, CDR1 is KGHSH and CDR2 LQKENI. V lost 0 bases and J lost 4, with 12 bases in between. The CDR3 runs 15 residues. The CDR3 sequence is CASSPPNGVSTEAFF. In nucleotides, the CDR3 is TGTGCCAGCTCACCACCTAACGGGGTTAGCACTGAAGCTTTCTTT.

The chain recombines TRBV29-1 with TRBJ1-1; D call uncertain. V lost 4 bases to trimming and J lost 2 bases, with 14 bases between them. The CDR3 extends over 14 amino acids. Germline V gene lookup returns CDR1 SQVTM and CDR2 ANQGSEA. The CDR3, as DNA: TGCAGCGTTGTAGGACGGCAGACCAACACTGAAGCTTTCTTT. As protein: CSVVGRQTNTEAFF.

The V call is TRBV6-4, the J call TRBJ1-2; a possible D gene is TRBD1 (5 bases). CDR3 size: 15 residues. The germline gives CDR1 MRHNA, CDR2 SNTAGT. V dropped 2 bases and J dropped 4 bases, with 14 bases sitting between them. CDR3 sequence (DNA): TGTGCCAGCAGTGACCGGGACGGTGCGAGCTATGGCTACACCTTC. The encoded protein is CASSDRDGASYGYTF.